The next 27 T cell receptor beta chains were all read from a single sample in a study of shared clonotypes between healthy human individuals. Clones were sequenced by immunoSEQ multiplex PCR, and TCRdb holds only the in-frame ones, with some missing. The sample includes 2 million to 2.5 million clones, 93% of them seen just once. Input material: naive CD4+ T cells from PBMCs. Regarding subset: CD45RA+ positively selected. These receptors originate from a man younger than 35 in good health. Some clones in this sample may be carry-over from other donors' samples.

V is TRBV7-2 and J is TRBJ1-2; a weak D match, TRBD1 (5 bases). V shed 5 bases and J shed 0 bases, with 19 bases lying between them. CDR3 size: 17 residues. Germline V gene sequence: CDR1 SGHTA, CDR2 FQGNSA. The CDR3 nucleotides read TGTGCCAGCAGCCAGTACGGGACGCCTTCCACTAACTATGGCTACACCTTC. Amino acids: CASSQYGTPSTNYGYTF.

This clone was recorded once. Other DNA sequences in the sample encode the same CDR3. The chain uses TRBV7-2 and TRBJ2-1, with D perhaps matching TRBD2 (6 bases). The CDR3 runs to 14 residues. Germline lookup yields CDR1 SGHTA and CDR2 FQGNSA. The ends were cut back, 3 bases at V and 4 bases at J, with 10 bases in the middle. This chain's CDR3 is CASSLDGSYNEQFF. The CDR3 nucleotides are TGTGCCAGCAGCTTGGACGGGAGTTACAATGAGCAGTTCTTC. Full variable domain (missing parts from reference TRBV7-2 and TRBJ2-1): GAGVSQSPSNKVTEKGKDVELRCDPISGHTALYWYRQSLGQGLEFLIYFQGNSAPDKSGLPSDRFSAERTGGSVSTLTIQRTQQEDSAVYLCASSLDGSYNEQFFGPGTRLTVL.

The DNA for the CDR3 is TGTGCCAGCTCCCCTGACAGGTTTAACACTGAAGCTTTCTTT. It specifies CASSPDRFNTEAFF. The genes are TRBV18 and TRBJ1-1, with D tentatively TRBD1 (6 bases). The length of the CDR3 is 14 residues. Germline assignment: CDR1 KGHSH and CDR2 LQKENI. V was clipped by 6 bases and J by 2 bases, with 13 bases between them.

This clone appeared once. V and J are TRBV27 and TRBJ1-1, with a possible D match to TRBD1 (6 bases). Germline lookup yields CDR1 MNHEY and CDR2 SMNVEV (reference sequence). V was clipped by 0 bases and J by 0 bases, with 17 bases between them. This CDR3 comprises 18 residues. The CDR3 protein is CASSLSLTRGYMNTEAFF. The CDR3 DNA follows: TGTGCCAGCAGTTTATCCTTAACCAGGGGATATATGAACACTGAAGCTTTCTTT.

This sequence joins TRBV5-1 and TRBJ2-5; D unresolved. Germline V gives CDR1 SGHRS, CDR2 YFSETQ. The CDR3 is 12 amino acids. V was shortened by 5 bases and J by 5 bases, with 10 bases between the two germline ends. The CDR3 region has the DNA TGCGCCAGCAGGGTTGGTGGGGAGACCCAGTACTTC. It is translated as CASRVGGETQYF.

The chain has TRBV5-6 and TRBJ2-3, with D unresolved. V lost 0 bases and J 3 bases, leaving 11 bases between the germline ends. The CDR3 covers 15 residues. From germline, CDR1 is SGHDT and CDR2 YYEEEE. CDR3 sequence (DNA): TGTGCCAGCAGCTTGGGGGTGACTCGAACAGATACGCAGTATTTT. Protein sequence: CASSLGVTRTDTQYF. Based on the CDR3 plus reference TRBV5-6 and TRBJ2-3, the full variable domain is DAGVTQSPTHLIKTRGQQVTLRCSPKSGHDTVSWYQQALGQGPQFIFQYYEEEERQRGNFPDRFSGHQFPNYSSELNVNALLLGDSALYLCASSLGVTRTDTQYFGPGTRLTVL.

CDR3: CASSSGLGRGEQYF. In DNA, the CDR3 is TGTGCCAGCAGCTCGGGACTAGGTAGGGGCGAGCAGTACTTC. This sequence joins TRBV7-8 and TRBJ2-7; 8 bases are shared with TRBD2. The V gene end was trimmed by 4 bases and the J gene end by 6 bases; junction bases not matched to a gene: 8. The CDR3 runs 14 residues. CDR1 is SGHVS, CDR2 FQNEAQ, per germline.

The chain has TRBV5-1 and TRBJ1-2, with D hard to call. In germline, CDR1 is SGHRS, CDR2 YFSETQ. The length of the CDR3 is 13 residues. V lost 4 bases and J 3 bases, leaving 10 bases between the germline ends. CDR3 nucleotides: TGCGCCAGCAGCGGTGGAGGGCACTATGGCTACACCTTC. Its protein product is CASSGGGHYGYTF.

This chain joins TRBV5-1 and TRBJ1-1; D remains ambiguous. The CDR3 has 15 amino acids. CDR1 is SGHRS and CDR2 is YFSETQ in the germline V gene. V was cut by 4 bases and J by 1 base, with 14 bases left in between. The CDR3 DNA follows: TGCGCCAGCAGCGGCAGAGCTGGGCAGAACACTGAAGCTTTCTTT. This gives the protein CASSGRAGQNTEAFF.

This clone was picked up a small number of times. The chain combines TRBV29-1 with TRBJ1-1; 8 nucleotides agree with TRBD1. V shed 4 bases and J 5 bases; nucleotides not matched to a gene: 9. There are 14 residues in the CDR3. CDR1 is SQVTM and CDR2 is ANQGSEA in the germline V gene. The CDR3 loop is CSVVRSRGQTEAFF. CDR3 coding DNA: TGCAGCGTTGTCAGGTCCAGGGGGCAAACTGAAGCTTTCTTT.

The V call is TRBV6-6, the J call TRBJ1-3, with D tentatively TRBD1 (5 bases). Germline CDR1 reads MNHNY; CDR2 reads SVGAGI (reference sequence). The CDR3 length is 15 residues. Trimming left V 5 bases short and J 0 bases short, with 11 bases between. The CDR3 DNA is TGTGCCAGCAGTACCCCACAGGACTCTGGAAACACCATATATTTT. It specifies CASSTPQDSGNTIYF.

The chain carries TRBV27 and TRBJ2-6; D gene uncertain. The V and J ends lost 3 bases and 4 bases respectively, with 7 bases between them. The CDR3 runs to 14 residues. Germline V gene data show CDR1 as MNHEY and CDR2 as SMNVEV (reference sequence). The CDR3 nucleotides read TGTGCCAGCAGTTTTCTTGCCGGGGCCAACGTCCTGACTTTC. Its translation: CASSFLAGANVLTF.

The chain carries TRBV28 and TRBJ1-6; TRBD1 might be the D (5 bases). The CDR3 contains 16 residues. Trimming shortened V by 3 bases and J by 10 bases, and 19 bases separated the two germline ends. CDR1 MDHEN and CDR2 SYDVKM come from the germline V gene. The CDR3 reads CASSFQREQGRSPLHF. CDR3 coding DNA: TGTGCCAGCAGTTTCCAAAGGGAGCAGGGTCGGTCACCCCTCCACTTT.

The V gene is TRBV14, the J gene TRBJ2-2; 8 positions match TRBD1. The CDR3 totals 17 residues. J lost 4 bases, V lost 1 base, and 8 bases had no gene match. The germline V gene encodes CDR1 SGHDN and CDR2 FVKESK. CDR3 in DNA: TGTGCCAGCAGCCAAGTCTCGGGACAGGATATCACCGGGGAGCTGTTTTTT. Translation: CASSQVSGQDITGELFF.

This clone has only one observation. The V call is TRBV29-1, the J call TRBJ2-1, with no clear D. This CDR3 region has 12 residues. V was shortened by 6 bases and J by 8 bases, with 14 bases between the two germline ends. From germline, CDR1 is SQVTM and CDR2 ANQGSEA. The CDR3: CSVPALGDEQFF. In nucleotides, the CDR3 is TGCAGCGTCCCCGCGCTCGGCGATGAGCAGTTCTTC.

This clone was picked up a small number of times. The J gene is TRBJ1-1, the V gene TRBV29-1; maybe TRBD1 (5 bases). The CDR3 is 12 residues long. V was shortened by 4 bases and J by 4 bases, with 10 bases between the two germline ends. Germline loops: CDR1 SQVTM, CDR2 ANQGSEA. The CDR3 here is CSVGRDGTEAFF. CDR3 bases: TGCAGCGTTGGCAGGGACGGCACTGAAGCTTTCTTT.

The DNA of the CDR3 is TGTGCCAGTAGTATCTACAGGGGTCTATCCGGAAACACCATATATTTT. It encodes CASSIYRGLSGNTIYF. V gene TRBV19 combines with J gene TRBJ1-3; 7 bases agree with TRBD1. J lost 4 bases, V lost 3 bases, and 9 bases had no gene match. This CDR3 region has 16 residues. Germline CDR1 LNHDA, CDR2 SQIVND (reference sequence). Together with reference TRBV19 and TRBJ1-3, the CDR3 gives the full variable domain: DGGITQSPKYLFRKEGQNVTLSCEQNLNHDAMYWYRQDPGQGLRLIYYSQIVNDFQKGDIAEGYSVSREKKESFPLTVTSAQKNPTAFYLCASSIYRGLSGNTIYFGEGSWLTVV.

CDR3 amino acids: CASSQEMRLPRSNQPQHF. In DNA form, the CDR3 reads TGTGCCAGCAGCCAAGAGATGAGGCTTCCAAGGAGCAATCAGCCCCAGCATTTT. This rearrangement joins TRBV14 to TRBJ1-5; no reliable D call. The CDR3 covers 18 residues. Germline CDR1 reads SGHDN; CDR2 reads FVKESK. With 0 bases removed from V and 1 base from J, the gap between germline ends came to 16 bases.

V usage is TRBV28 and J usage is TRBJ2-1; the D gene is possibly TRBD2 (6 bases). The ends were cut back, 3 bases at V and 4 bases at J, with 31 bases in the middle. The CDR3 totals 21 residues. Germline V lookup: CDR1 MDHEN, CDR2 SYDVKM. The CDR3 DNA is TGTGCCAGCAGTTTTCTTGGAGGTCGGAGCGGGTGGGACGTACTTTACAATGAGCAGTTCTTC. Residues: CASSFLGGRSGWDVLYNEQFF.

The V call is TRBV20-1, the J call TRBJ2-5; no definite D call. This CDR3 is 11 amino acids long. Germline V gene sequence: CDR1 DFQATT, CDR2 SNEGSKA (reference sequence). The CDR3 here is CSQLVEETQYF. CDR3 nucleotides: TGCAGCCAATTAGTGGAAGAGACCCAGTACTTC.

The chain joins TRBV28 to TRBJ2-7; D may match TRBD1 or TRBD2 (5 bases each). Germline-derived CDR1 and CDR2 are MDHEN and SYDVKM. Deletions cut 2 bases from V and 5 bases from J, with 16 bases between. The CDR3 covers 15 residues. This CDR3 reads CASSLVGARVHEQYF. CDR3 bases: TGTGCCAGCAGTTTAGTCGGGGCCCGGGTCCACGAGCAGTACTTC.

Concerning this clone itself: Other DNA sequences in this specimen translate into the identical CDR3. V usage is TRBV9 and J usage is TRBJ2-5; D ambiguous. This CDR3 comprises 14 residues. V was clipped by 0 bases and J by 2 bases, with 8 bases between them. The germline gives CDR1 SGDLS, CDR2 YYNGEE. The CDR3 bases are TGTGCCAGCAGCGTAGTAGGTCAGCAAGAGACCCAGTACTTC. Protein: CASSVVGQQETQYF.

The chain is built from TRBV6-1 and TRBJ2-1; the D gene is possibly TRBD2 (5 bases). Germline CDR1 MNHNS, CDR2 SASEGT. Trimming stripped 7 bases from V and 2 bases from J, with 12 bases between. This CDR3 spans 14 amino acids. CDR3 region: CASIRGPTYNEQFF. The CDR3, as DNA: TGTGCCAGCATTCGAGGGCCAACCTACAATGAGCAGTTCTTC.

V gene TRBV4-1 combines with J gene TRBJ1-5; weak D call: TRBD1 (5 bases). V was pared by 0 bases and J by 12 bases, with 12 bases between. The germline gives CDR1 MGHRA, CDR2 YSYEKL. The CDR3 has 13 amino acids. CDR3 residues: CASSQDGARDQHF. The DNA for the CDR3 is TGCGCCAGCAGCCAAGATGGGGCCCGGGACCAGCATTTT.

The chain uses TRBV27 and TRBJ2-1, with D hard to call. The V end was cut by 0 bases, the J end by 7 bases, with 16 bases between. The germline gives CDR1 MNHEY, CDR2 SMNVEV (reference sequence). The CDR3 is 16 residues long. This chain's CDR3 is CASSLSWGTPGNEQFF. The CDR3 coding sequence is TGTGCCAGCAGTTTATCTTGGGGAACCCCGGGTAATGAGCAGTTCTTC.

The chain combines TRBV7-2 with TRBJ2-1; 12 nucleotides agree with TRBD2. The J segment lost 2 bases and the V segment lost 5 bases, leaving 4 bases of the junction unmatched. The CDR3 sequence is 16 residues long. Germline CDR1 reads SGHTA; CDR2 reads FQGNSA. The CDR3 DNA sequence: TGTGCCAGCAGCGCCCGGACTAGCGGGGCCTACAATGAGCAGTTCTTC. Amino acids: CASSARTSGAYNEQFF.

The chain is built from TRBV6-1 and TRBJ2-3; D is unclear. Germline V lookup: CDR1 MNHNS, CDR2 SASEGT. This CDR3 spans 15 amino acids. With 7 bases removed from V and 6 bases from J, the gap between germline ends came to 20 bases. The CDR3 region is CASKLQNWVTDTQYF. As DNA, the CDR3 is TGTGCCAGCAAACTTCAGAACTGGGTGACGGATACGCAGTATTTT.